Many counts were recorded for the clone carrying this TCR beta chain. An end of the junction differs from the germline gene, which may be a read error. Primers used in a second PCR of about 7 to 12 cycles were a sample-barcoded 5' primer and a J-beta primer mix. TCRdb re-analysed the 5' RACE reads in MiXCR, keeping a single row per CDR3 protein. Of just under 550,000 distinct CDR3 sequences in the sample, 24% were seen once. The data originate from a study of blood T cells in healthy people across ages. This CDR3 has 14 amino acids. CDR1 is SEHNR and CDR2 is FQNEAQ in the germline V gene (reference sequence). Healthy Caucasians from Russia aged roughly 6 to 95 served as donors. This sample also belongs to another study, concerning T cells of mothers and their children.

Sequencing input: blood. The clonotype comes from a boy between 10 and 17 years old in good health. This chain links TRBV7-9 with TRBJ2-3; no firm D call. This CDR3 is CASSLVSGTDTQYF. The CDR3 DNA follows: TGCGCCAGCAGCTTGGTGTCTGGCACAGATACGCAGTATTTT.